The TCR beta chain under discussion was sequenced for a study of vaccination and CD4 T cells after COVID-19 (dated by TCRdb to the early 2020s). As for the study more broadly: Six males and four females were included in the convalescent cohort, with two Hispanic individuals, seven Caucasians, two Asians and one multiracial person represented. Two doses of either the Pfizer-BioNTech BNT162b2 vaccine (n=8) or the Moderna mRNA-1273 vaccine (n=2) were administered to participants. Post-COVID blood samples from convalescent patients were collected a median of roughly 100 days after diagnosis, with a range of roughly 30 to 170 days. Post-vaccine blood samples were obtained a median of approximately 74 days after the second vaccine dose, with a range of roughly 13 to 250 days. For stimulating the cultures, overlapping spike peptide pools were used, derived from SARS-CoV-2 as well as from the common cold coronaviruses HCoV-NL63, HCoV-OC43 and HCoV-229E. In control cultures, a CEFX viral epitope pool was used as positive control, an HIV-1 Nef peptide pool was used as negative control, or no peptide was added. In about 11 COVID-19 convalescent patients and a handful of infection-naive healthy vaccine recipients, the spike-specific CD4+ TCR repertoire before mRNA vaccination was compared with the repertoire after mRNA vaccination. At the TCR clonotype level, an earlier paper using these donors assessed memory CD4+ T cell crossreactivity between SARS-CoV-2 and common cold coronavirus spike proteins.

Trimming takes 2 bases from V and 6 bases from J, and the germline ends sit 11 bases apart. The CDR3 holds 14 amino acids from the cysteine to the phenylalanine. Only the CDR3 portion is preserved as DNA: 42 bases, with reading frame beginning at the first base. Receptor libraries were prepared by PCR. DNA from cultured CD4+ T cells underwent TCR sequencing with the Oncomine TCR Beta short-read assay at the Johns Hopkins FTIC core. The QIAamp micro DNA kit was used to extract genomic DNA from the cultured CD4+ T cells. Oncomine TCR Beta libraries from cultured CD4+ T cells were pooled with unique dual indexes and sequenced on an Illumina iSeq 100. Concerning the study's data processing: Non-productive sequences were filtered out, and CDR3s that did not start with C, did not end with F or W, or were shorter than 7 amino acids were discarded. The MANAFEST web application was used to identify antigen-specific clonotypes by comparing peptide-stimulated wells against reference wells and other culture wells. To be called positive, a clone needed an FDR below 0.05, an odds ratio above 5, and a productive frequency above 0.1% in at least two of three replicate wells. Clonotypes that were significantly expanded in both SARS-CoV-2 spike wells and at least one common cold coronavirus spike condition were defined as cross-reactive. Similarity between CDR3 sequences was evaluated in R version 3.6.1 using Levenshtein distances (stringdist) and unrooted phylogenetic trees (ape). TCRdb cleaned the public reads at Q25 with fastp, built clones with MiXCR and kept in-frame beta chains. Rows matching on CDR3 protein sequence are summarized as one entry with the most common DNA and genes. None of the V and J calls come from the authors' own analysis; TCRdb made them. For this sample there are more than 8,500 distinct CDR3 sequences; 25% to 30% appear just once. The ten largest clones add up to approximately 10% of the sample.

The treatment or condition label of this sample denotes: approximately nine-day PBMC culture with coronavirus spike peptide pools or control peptides (ViraFEST assay). CD4+ T cells from unexposed donors were collected before the COVID-19 pandemic (2011-2018). The ViraFEST assay was used in the study, in which antigen-specific T cells were expanded with peptide pools and expanded clonotypes were subsequently identified by TCR sequencing. Approximately 1.8 million PBMCs per well were cultured in IMDM with roughly 4.8% human AB serum and 9 to 10 IU/ml IL-2, plus 10 ug/ml peptide pools. On days 3 and 7, half of the culture medium was replaced with fresh IL-2-containing medium. After 10 days of culture, CD4+ T cells were isolated by negative selection with the EasySep CD4+ T cell isolation kit. As cell number allowed, CD4+ T cells from unexposed donors were tested for reactivity to SARS-CoV-2 S and N and to four common cold coronavirus spike pools. PBMCs were separated from whole blood using Ficoll-Paque Plus gradient centrifugation and then either used fresh or cryopreserved at -140C. Triplicate wells were generally used for each culture condition. The leukapheresis product used for the unexposed donors was purchased from a commercial source.

Overall study results and their limits: The study included relatively few convalescent patients and did not analyze early timepoints after natural infection. Among convalescent patients, a median around 86% of the SARS-CoV-2-reactive clones seen after vaccination appeared only after vaccination, which suggests priming specific to the vaccine. The median count of SARS-CoV-2-reactive clonotypes went up from approximately 22 after infection to a few dozen after vaccination, although the change was not significant. Of the vaccine-specific clones found in convalescent patients, nearly all (304 of 307) were mono-reactive for SARS-CoV-2 spike instead of being cross-reactive with common cold coronaviruses.

Comment on this clonotype: Its antigen is still unknown. Nothing much larger sits one base from this clone, and base qualities are not available.

The source is a human donor in good health. Sequenced: CD4+ T cells from blood, cultured in vitro. The V and J segments used are TRBV6-7 and TRBJ1-5; a tentative D call is TRBD1 (5 bases match). TRBV6-7 is classed as an ORF, of uncertain function. The DNA is TGTGCCAGCAGTTACAGGGGTTCTTTTCAGCCCCAGCATTTT. Translated, it gives CASSYRGSFQPQHF.